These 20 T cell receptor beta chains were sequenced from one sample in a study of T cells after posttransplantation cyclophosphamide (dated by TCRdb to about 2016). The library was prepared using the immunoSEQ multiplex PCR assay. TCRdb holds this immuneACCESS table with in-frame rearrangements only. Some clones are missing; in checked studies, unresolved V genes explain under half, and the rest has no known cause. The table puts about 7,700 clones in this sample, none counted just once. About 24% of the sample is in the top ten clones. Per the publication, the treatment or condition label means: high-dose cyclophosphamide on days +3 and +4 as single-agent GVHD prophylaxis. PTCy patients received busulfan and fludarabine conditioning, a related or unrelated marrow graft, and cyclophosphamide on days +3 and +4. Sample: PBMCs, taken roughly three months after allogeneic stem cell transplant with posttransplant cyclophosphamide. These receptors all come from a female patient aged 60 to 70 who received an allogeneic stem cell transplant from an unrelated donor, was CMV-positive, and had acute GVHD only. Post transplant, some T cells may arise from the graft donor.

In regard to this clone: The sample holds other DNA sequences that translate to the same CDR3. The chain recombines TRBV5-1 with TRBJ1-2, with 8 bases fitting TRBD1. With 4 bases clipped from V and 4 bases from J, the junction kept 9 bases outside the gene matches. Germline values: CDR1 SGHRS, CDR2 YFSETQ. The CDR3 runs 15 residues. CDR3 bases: TGCGCCAGCAGCCTGGCCGGACAGGGAGGCTATGGCTACACCTTC. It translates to CASSLAGQGGYGYTF.

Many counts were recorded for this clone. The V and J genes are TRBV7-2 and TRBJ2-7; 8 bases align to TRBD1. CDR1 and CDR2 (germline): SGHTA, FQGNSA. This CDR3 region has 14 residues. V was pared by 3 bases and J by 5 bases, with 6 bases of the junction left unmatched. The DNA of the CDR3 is TGTGCCAGCAGCTTGGACCGGACAGGGCACGAGCAGTACTTC. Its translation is CASSLDRTGHEQYF.

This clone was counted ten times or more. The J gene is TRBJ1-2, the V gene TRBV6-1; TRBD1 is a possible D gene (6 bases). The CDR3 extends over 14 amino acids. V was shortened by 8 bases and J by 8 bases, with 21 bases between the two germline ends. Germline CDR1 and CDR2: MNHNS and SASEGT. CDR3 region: CASVMSFGGGGYTF. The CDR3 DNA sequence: TGTGCCAGCGTGATGAGTTTTGGGGGGGGCGGCTACACCTTC.

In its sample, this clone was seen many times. The CDR3 loop reads CASKPGQQNTEAFF. DNA of the CDR3: TGCGCCAGCAAGCCGGGACAGCAGAACACTGAAGCTTTCTTT. The genes are TRBV10-2 and TRBJ1-1; 7 bases fit TRBD1. Germline V CDR1 and CDR2: WSHSY, SAAADI. The ends lost 7 bases at V and 1 base at J; junction bases unmatched: 6. The CDR3 is 14 residues long.

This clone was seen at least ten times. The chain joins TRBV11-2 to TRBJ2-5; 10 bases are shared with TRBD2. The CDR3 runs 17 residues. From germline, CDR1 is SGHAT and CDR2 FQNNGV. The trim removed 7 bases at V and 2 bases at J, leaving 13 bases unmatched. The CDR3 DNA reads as TGTGCCAGCATCAAAGGGGTCCTAGCGGGAGTTCAAGAGACCCAGTACTTC. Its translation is CASIKGVLAGVQETQYF.

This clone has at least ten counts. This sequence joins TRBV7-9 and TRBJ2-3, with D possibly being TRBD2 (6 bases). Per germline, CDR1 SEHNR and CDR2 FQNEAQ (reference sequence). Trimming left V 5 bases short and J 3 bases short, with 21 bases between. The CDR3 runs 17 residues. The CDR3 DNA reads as TGTGCCAGCAGCCGGGGGACCTCGCTCATTAAAACAGATACGCAGTATTTT. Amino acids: CASSRGTSLIKTDTQYF. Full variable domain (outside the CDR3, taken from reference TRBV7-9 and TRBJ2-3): DTGVSQNPRHKITKRGQNVTFRCDPISEHNRLYWYRQTLGQGPEFLTYFQNEAQLEKSRLLSDRFSAERPKGSFSTLEIQRTEQGDSAMYLCASSRGTSLIKTDTQYFGPGTRLTVL.

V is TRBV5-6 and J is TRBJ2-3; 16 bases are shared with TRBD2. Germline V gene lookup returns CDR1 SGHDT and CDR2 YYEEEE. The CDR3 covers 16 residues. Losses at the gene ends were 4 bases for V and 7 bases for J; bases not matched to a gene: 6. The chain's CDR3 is CASSHGTSGGAYTQYF. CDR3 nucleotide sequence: TGTGCCAGCAGCCATGGGACTAGCGGGGGGGCGTATACGCAGTATTTT. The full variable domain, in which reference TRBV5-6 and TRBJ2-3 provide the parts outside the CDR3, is DAGVTQSPTHLIKTRGQQVTLRCSPKSGHDTVSWYQQALGQGPQFIFQYYEEEERQRGNFPDRFSGHQFPNYSSELNVNALLLGDSALYLCASSHGTSGGAYTQYFGPGTRLTVL.

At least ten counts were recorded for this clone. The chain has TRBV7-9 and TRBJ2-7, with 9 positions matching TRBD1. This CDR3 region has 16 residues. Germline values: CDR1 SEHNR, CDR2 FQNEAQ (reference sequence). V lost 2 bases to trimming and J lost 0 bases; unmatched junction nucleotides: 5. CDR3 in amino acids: CASSLPGTGSSYEQYF. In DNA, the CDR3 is TGTGCCAGCAGCTTACCTGGGACAGGGAGCTCCTACGAGCAGTACTTC.

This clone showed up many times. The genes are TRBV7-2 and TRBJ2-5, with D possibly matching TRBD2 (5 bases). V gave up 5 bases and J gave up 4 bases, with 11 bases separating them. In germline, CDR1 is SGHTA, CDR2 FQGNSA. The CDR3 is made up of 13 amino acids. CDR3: CASSLRGLETQYF. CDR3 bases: TGTGCCAGCAGCCTCCGAGGGCTAGAGACCCAGTACTTC.

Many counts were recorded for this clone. CDR3: CASSFPGTEAFF. The DNA for the CDR3 is TGTGCCAGCAGTTTTCCAGGGACTGAAGCTTTCTTT. The J gene is TRBJ1-1, the V gene TRBV6-5, with D possibly matching TRBD1 (5 bases). Trimming stripped 4 bases from V and 5 bases from J, with 8 bases between. This CDR3 spans 12 amino acids. The V gene's germline CDR1 is MNHEY and CDR2 SVGAGI.

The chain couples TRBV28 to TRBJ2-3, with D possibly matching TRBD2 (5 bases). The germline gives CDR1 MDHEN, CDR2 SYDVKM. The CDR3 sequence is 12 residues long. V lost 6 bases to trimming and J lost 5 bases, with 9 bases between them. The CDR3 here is CASSQEVDTQYF. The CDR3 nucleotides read TGTGCCAGCAGCCAGGAGGTAGATACGCAGTATTTT. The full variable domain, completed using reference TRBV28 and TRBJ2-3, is DVKVTQSSRYLVKRTGEKVFLECVQDMDHENMFWYRQDPGLGLRLIYFSYDVKMKEKGDIPEGYSVSREKKERFSLILESASTNQTSMYLCASSQEVDTQYFGPGTRLTVL.

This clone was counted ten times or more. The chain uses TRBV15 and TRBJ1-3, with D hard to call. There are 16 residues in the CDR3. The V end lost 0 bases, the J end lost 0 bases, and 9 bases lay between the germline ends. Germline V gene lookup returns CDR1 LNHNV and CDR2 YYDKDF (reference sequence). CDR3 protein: CATSRDYGSSGNTIYF. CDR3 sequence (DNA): TGTGCCACCAGCAGAGATTACGGTTCCTCTGGAAACACCATATATTTT. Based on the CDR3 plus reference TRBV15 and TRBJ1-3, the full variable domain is DAMVIQNPRYQVTQFGKPVTLSCSQTLNHNVMYWYQQKSSQAPKLLFHYYDKDFNNEADTPDNFQSRRPNTSFCFLDIRSPGLGDTAMYLCATSRDYGSSGNTIYFGEGSWLTVV.

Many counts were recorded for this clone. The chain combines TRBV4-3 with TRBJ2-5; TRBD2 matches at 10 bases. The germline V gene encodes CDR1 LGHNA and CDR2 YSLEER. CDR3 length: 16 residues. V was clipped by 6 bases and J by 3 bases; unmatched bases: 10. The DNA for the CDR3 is TGCGCCAGCAGTTTCGGACTAGCGGAGAGGGAAGAGACCCAGTACTTC. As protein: CASSFGLAEREETQYF.

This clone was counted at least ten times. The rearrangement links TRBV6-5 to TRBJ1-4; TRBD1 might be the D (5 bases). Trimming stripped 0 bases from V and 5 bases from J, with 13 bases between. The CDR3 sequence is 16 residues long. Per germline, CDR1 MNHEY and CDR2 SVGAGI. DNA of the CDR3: TGTGCCAGCAGTTACTCGGGGCGGCAAGCGAATGAAAAACTGTTTTTT. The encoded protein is CASSYSGRQANEKLFF.

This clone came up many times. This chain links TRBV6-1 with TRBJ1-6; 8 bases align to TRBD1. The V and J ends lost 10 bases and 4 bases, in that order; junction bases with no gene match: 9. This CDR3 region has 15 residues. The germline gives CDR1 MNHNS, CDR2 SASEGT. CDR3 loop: CAITGTGVYNSPLHF. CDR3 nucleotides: TGTGCCATCACTGGGACAGGTGTTTATAATTCACCCCTCCACTTT.

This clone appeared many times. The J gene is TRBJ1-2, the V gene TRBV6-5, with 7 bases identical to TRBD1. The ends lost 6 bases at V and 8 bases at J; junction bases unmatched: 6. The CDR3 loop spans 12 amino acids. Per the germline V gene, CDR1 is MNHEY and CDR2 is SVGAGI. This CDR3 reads CASSRDSWGYTF. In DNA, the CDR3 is TGTGCCAGCAGCCGGGACAGCTGGGGCTACACCTTC.

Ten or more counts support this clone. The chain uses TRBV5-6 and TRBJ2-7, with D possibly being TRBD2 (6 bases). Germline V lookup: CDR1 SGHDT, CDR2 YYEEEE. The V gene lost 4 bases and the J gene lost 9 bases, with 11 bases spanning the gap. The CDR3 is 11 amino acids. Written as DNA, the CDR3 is TGTGCCAGCAGCACCAGGGAGGTGCAGTACTTC. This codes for CASSTREVQYF.

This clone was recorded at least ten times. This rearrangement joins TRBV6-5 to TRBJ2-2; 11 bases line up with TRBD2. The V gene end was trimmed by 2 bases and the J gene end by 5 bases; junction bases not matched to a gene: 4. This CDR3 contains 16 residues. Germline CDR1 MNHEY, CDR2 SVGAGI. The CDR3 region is CASSYLLAGATGELFF. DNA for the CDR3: TGTGCCAGCAGTTACCTACTAGCGGGGGCAACCGGGGAGCTGTTTTTT.

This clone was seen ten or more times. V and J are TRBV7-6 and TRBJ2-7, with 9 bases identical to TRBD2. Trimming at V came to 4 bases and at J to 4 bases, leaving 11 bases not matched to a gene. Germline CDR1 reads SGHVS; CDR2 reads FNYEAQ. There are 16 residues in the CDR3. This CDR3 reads CASSSNPGSGGYEQYF. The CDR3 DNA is TGTGCCAGCAGCTCCAACCCGGGGAGCGGGGGGTACGAGCAGTACTTC.

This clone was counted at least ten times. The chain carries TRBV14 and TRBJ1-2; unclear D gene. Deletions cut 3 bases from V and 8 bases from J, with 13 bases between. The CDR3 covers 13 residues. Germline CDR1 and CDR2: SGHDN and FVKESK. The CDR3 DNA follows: TGTGCCAGCAGCCAGGACGGACTGAGAGGCTACACCTTC. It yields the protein CASSQDGLRGYTF.